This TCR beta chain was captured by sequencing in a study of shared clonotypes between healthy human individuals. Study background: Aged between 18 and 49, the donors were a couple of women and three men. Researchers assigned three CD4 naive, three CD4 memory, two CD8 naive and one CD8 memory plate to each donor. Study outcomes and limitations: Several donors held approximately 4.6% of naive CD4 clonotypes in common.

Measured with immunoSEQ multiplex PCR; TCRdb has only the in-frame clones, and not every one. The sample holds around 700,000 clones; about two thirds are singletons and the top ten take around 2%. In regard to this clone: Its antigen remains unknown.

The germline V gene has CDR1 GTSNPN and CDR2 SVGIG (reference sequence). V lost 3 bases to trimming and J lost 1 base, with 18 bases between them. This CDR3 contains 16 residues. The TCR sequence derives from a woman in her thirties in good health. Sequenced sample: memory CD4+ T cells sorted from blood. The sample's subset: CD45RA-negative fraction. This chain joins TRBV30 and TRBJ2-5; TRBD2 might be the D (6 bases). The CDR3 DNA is TGTGCCTGGAGGGTTTATGCGGGATACCTCCAAGAGACCCAGTACTTC. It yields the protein CAWRVYAGYLQETQYF.